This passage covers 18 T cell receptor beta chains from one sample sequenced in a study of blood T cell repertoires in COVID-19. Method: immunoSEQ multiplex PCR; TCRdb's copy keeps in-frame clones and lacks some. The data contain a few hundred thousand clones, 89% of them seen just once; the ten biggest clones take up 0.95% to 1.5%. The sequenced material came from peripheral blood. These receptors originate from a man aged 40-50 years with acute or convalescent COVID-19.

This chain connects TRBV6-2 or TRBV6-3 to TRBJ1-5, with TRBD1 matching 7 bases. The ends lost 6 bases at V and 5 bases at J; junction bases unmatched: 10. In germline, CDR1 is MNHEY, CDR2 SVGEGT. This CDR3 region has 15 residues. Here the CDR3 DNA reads TGTGCCAGCAGCCAGACAGGGTTTGGGGATCAGCCCCAGCATTTT. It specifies CASSQTGFGDQPQHF.

The CDR3 spells CASSLAGGTDTQYF. In DNA form, the CDR3 reads TGTGCCAGTAGTTTAGCGGGGGGCACAGATACGCAGTATTTT. The chain employs TRBV19 and TRBJ2-3; 9 bases are shared with TRBD2. Per the germline V gene, CDR1 is LNHDA and CDR2 is SQIVND (reference sequence). This CDR3 has 14 residues. V dropped 5 bases and J dropped 1; count of bases not matched to a gene: 1.

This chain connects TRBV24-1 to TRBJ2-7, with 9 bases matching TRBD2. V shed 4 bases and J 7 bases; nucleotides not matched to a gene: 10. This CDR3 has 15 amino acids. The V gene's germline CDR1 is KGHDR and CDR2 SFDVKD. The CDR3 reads CATSEGVAGVGEQYF. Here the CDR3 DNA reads TGTGCCACCAGTGAGGGTGTAGCGGGAGTGGGGGAGCAGTACTTC.

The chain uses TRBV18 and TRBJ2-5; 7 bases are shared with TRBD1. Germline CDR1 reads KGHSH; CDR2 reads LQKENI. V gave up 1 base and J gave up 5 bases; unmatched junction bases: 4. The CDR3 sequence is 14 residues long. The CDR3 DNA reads TGTGCCAGCTCACCACAGGGGGCAGGGGAGACCCAGTACTTC. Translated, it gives CASSPQGAGETQYF. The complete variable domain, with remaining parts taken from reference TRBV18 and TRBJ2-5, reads NAGVMQNPRHLVRRRGQEARLRCSPMKGHSHVYWYRQLPEEGLKFMVYLQKENIIDESGMPKERFSAEFPKEGPSILRIQQVVRGDSAAYFCASSPQGAGETQYFGPGTRLLVL.

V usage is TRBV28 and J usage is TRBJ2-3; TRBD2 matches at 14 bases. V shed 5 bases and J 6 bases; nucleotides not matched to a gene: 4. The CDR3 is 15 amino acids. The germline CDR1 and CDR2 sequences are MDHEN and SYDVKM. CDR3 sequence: CASSPWTSGGDTQYF. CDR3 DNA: TGTGCCAGCAGTCCATGGACTAGCGGGGGGGATACGCAGTATTTT. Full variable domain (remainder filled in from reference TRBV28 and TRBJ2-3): DVKVTQSSRYLVKRTGEKVFLECVQDMDHENMFWYRQDPGLGLRLIYFSYDVKMKEKGDIPEGYSVSREKKERFSLILESASTNQTSMYLCASSPWTSGGDTQYFGPGTRLTVL.

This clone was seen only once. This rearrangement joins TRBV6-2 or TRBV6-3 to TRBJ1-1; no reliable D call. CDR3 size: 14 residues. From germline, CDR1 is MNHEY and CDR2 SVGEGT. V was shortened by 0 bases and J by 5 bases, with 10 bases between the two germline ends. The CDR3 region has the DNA TGTGCCAGCAGTTACTCGGGAGGATCAACTGAAGCTTTCTTT. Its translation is CASSYSGGSTEAFF.

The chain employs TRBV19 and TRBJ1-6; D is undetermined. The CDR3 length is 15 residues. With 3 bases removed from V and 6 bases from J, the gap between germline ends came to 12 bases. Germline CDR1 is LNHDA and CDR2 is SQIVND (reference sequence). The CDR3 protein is CASSIGRPINSPLHF. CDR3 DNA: TGTGCCAGTAGTATCGGCAGGCCGATTAATTCACCCCTCCACTTT.

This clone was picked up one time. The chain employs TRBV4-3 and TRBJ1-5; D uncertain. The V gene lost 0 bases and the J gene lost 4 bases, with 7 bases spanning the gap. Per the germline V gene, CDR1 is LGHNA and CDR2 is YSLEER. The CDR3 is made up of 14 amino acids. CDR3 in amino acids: CASSQDIGNQPQHF. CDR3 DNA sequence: TGCGCCAGCAGCCAAGATATCGGGAATCAGCCCCAGCATTTT.

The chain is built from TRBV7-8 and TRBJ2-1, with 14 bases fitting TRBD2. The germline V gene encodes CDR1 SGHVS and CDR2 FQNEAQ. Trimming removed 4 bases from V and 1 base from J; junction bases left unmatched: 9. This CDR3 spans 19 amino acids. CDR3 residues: CASSYPGLAGDRSYNEQFF. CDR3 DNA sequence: TGTGCCAGCAGCTACCCGGGACTAGCGGGAGATCGGTCCTACAATGAGCAGTTCTTC.

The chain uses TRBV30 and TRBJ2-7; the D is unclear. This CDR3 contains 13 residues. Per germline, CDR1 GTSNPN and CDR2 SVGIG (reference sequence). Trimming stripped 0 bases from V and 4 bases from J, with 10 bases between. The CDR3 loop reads CAWSVGDGYEQYF. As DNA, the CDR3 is TGTGCCTGGAGTGTAGGTGACGGGTACGAGCAGTACTTC.

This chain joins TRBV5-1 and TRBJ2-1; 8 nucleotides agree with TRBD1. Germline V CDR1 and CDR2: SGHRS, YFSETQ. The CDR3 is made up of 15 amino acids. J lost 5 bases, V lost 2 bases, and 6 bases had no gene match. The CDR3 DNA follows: TGCGCCAGCAGCTTAGGACAGGGAGTCCACAATGAGCAGTTCTTC. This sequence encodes CASSLGQGVHNEQFF.

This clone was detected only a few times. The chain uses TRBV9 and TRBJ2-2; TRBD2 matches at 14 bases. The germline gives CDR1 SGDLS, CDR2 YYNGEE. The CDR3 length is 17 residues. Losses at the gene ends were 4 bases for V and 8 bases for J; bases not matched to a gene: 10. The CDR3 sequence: CASSLGLAGEFNGELFF. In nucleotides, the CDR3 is TGTGCCAGCAGCTTGGGACTAGCGGGAGAGTTTAATGGGGAGCTGTTTTTT. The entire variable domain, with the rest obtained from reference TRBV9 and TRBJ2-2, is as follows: DSGVTQTPKHLITATGQRVTLRCSPRSGDLSVYWYQQSLDQGLQFLIQYYNGEERAKGNILERFSAQQFPDLHSELNLSSLELGDSALYFCASSLGLAGEFNGELFFGEGSRLTVL.

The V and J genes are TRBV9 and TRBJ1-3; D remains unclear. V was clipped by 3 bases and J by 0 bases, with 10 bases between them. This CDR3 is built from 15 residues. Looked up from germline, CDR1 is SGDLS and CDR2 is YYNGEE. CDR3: CASSADISSGNTIYF. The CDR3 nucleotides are TGTGCCAGCAGCGCCGACATCAGCTCTGGAAACACCATATATTTT.

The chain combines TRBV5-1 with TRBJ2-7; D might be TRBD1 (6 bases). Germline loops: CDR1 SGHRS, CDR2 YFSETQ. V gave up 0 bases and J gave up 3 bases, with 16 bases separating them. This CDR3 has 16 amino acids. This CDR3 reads CASSLVSGVVGYEQYF. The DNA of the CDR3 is TGCGCCAGCAGCTTGGTTTCAGGGGTAGTCGGCTACGAGCAGTACTTC.

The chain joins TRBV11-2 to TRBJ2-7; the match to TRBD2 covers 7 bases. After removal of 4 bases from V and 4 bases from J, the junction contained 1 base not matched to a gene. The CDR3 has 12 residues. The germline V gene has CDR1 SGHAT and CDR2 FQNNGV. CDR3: CASSWGGYEQYF. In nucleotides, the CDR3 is TGTGCCAGCAGCTGGGGGGGGTACGAGCAGTACTTC.

DNA for the CDR3: TGTGCCAGCAGCCAAGCACAGGACCTTCTCTATGGCTACACCTTC. This codes for CASSQAQDLLYGYTF. The V and J genes are TRBV3-1 (or the pseudogene TRBV3-2) and TRBJ1-2, with a weak D call TRBD1 (5 bases). CDR3 length: 15 amino acids. CDR1 is LGHDT and CDR2 is YNNKEL in the germline V gene (reference sequence). V shed 1 base and J shed 4 bases, with 13 bases lying between them.

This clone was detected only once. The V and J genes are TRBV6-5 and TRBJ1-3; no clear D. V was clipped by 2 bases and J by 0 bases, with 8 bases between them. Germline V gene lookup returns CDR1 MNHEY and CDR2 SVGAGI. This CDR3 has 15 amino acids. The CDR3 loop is CASSYGPLSGNTIYF. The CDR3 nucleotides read TGTGCCAGCAGTTACGGGCCGCTCTCTGGAAACACCATATATTTT.

The CDR3 bases are TGTGCCATCAGTGAGTCCGGACAGTTTTCACCCCTCCACTTT. Translation: CAISESGQFSPLHF. The V call is TRBV10-3, the J call TRBJ1-6; TRBD1 is a possible D gene (6 bases). The V gene's germline CDR1 is ENHRY and CDR2 SYGVKD. With 0 bases removed from V and 9 bases from J, the gap between germline ends came to 9 bases. The CDR3 consists of 14 residues.